These T cell receptor beta chains were read from a single sample in a study of blood T cell repertoires in COVID-19. The protocol was immunoSEQ multiplex PCR, while the TCRdb copy is restricted to in-frame clones and leaves out a portion. Here the sample spans 65,000 to 95,000 clones, around 76% being singletons. Material: peripheral blood. The source of these receptors is a human donor in a cohort sampled during active COVID-19. Both conserved end residues are part of each CDR3. A D gene is named only where the DNA matches it firmly. Clone size, where shown, is once, few, many, or a class for clones that have expanded.

j_gene	v_gene	d_gene	abundance	CDR3aa	CDR3nt
TRBJ1-1	TRBV6-5	.	.	CASSPLGGTEAFF	TGTGCCAGCAGTCCTCTAGGGGGCACTGAAGCTTTCTTT
TRBJ2-1	TRBV6-1	.	medium-sized	CASSDHPPSEQFF	TGTGCCAGCAGTGACCACCCCCCCAGTGAGCAGTTCTTC
TRBJ2-5	TRBV5-1	.	.	CASSVTVSQETQYF	TGCGCCAGCAGCGTGACAGTCTCTCAAGAGACCCAGTACTTC
TRBJ1-2	TRBV4-2	.	.	CASSQDSWTVTDYGGYTF	TGTGCCAGCAGCCAAGATAGTTGGACAGTTACAGATTACGGAGGCTACACCTTC
TRBJ1-5	TRBV19	TRBD1	.	CASRRRAGGDQWQPQHF	TGTGCCAGTCGACGCCGGGCAGGGGGCGATCAGTGGCAGCCCCAGCATTTT
TRBJ2-1	TRBV20-1	TRBD2	.	CSASPAGMGGEQFF	TGCAGTGCTAGTCCTGCGGGAATGGGAGGGGAGCAGTTCTTC
TRBJ1-3	TRBV7-2	.	.	CASGREAGNTIYF	TGTGCCAGCGGAAGGGAGGCTGGAAACACCATATATTTT
TRBJ2-1	TRBV6-6	.	.	CASSYSVARREQFF	TGTGCCAGCAGTTACTCGGTGGCTAGGCGGGAGCAGTTCTTC
TRBJ1-1	TRBV27	TRBD1	.	CASSWTGGSGTEAFF	TGTGCCAGCAGTTGGACAGGGGGGAGTGGCACTGAAGCTTTCTTT
TRBJ2-1	TRBV15	.	.	CATSPRRGGAGEQFF	TGTGCCACCAGCCCCCGGAGGGGGGGGGCAGGTGAGCAGTTCTTC